The rows below give T cell receptor beta chains drawn from one sample of a study of blood T cell repertoires in COVID-19. Libraries were prepared by immunoSEQ multiplex PCR; TCRdb keeps only in-frame clonotypes and omits some of them. The sample carries 50,000 to 65,000 clones, more than 75% recorded once. Material: peripheral blood. The receptor set was obtained from a man in his forties with active COVID-19. Each CDR3 is given with its conserved first and last residue. Each record gives: D gene, CDR3 length, clone size, V gene, J gene, CDR3 DNA, CDR3 protein. D genes are given only for firm matches. Size is omitted from some rows. Given values are once, few, many or a class for expanded clones.

d_gene: .; len: 12; abundance: .; v_gene: TRBV7-3; j_gene: TRBJ2-1; CDR3nt: TGTGCCAGCAGCTCCCGGACTGGTGAGCAGTTCTTC; CDR3aa: CASSSRTGEQFF
d_gene: .; len: 12; abundance: .; v_gene: TRBV10-3; j_gene: TRBJ2-7; CDR3nt: TGTGCCATCAGTGACACTACCTACGAGCAGTACTTC; CDR3aa: CAISDTTYEQYF
d_gene: TRBD1; len: 14; abundance: once; v_gene: TRBV5-1; j_gene: TRBJ1-1; CDR3nt: TGCGCCAGCAGCTTGGCCGGCAGGGGGCCTGAAGCTTTCTTT; CDR3aa: CASSLAGRGPEAFF
d_gene: .; len: 18; abundance: .; v_gene: TRBV2; j_gene: TRBJ1-1; CDR3nt: TGTGCCAGCAGTGAATACGAAGGCAGCGTTTTCCCAAGCACTGAAGCTTTCTTT; CDR3aa: CASSEYEGSVFPSTEAFF
d_gene: TRBD1; len: 19; abundance: .; v_gene: TRBV5-1; j_gene: TRBJ2-3; CDR3nt: TGCGCCAGCAGCTTGACCCCGTCCGGGACAGGGGGCGCAGCAGATACGCAGTATTTT; CDR3aa: CASSLTPSGTGGAADTQYF
d_gene: .; len: 14; abundance: .; v_gene: TRBV18; j_gene: TRBJ2-5; CDR3nt: TGTGCCAGCTCACGGCCGGACAGACAAGAGACCCAGTACTTC; CDR3aa: CASSRPDRQETQYF
d_gene: TRBD1; len: 14; abundance: .; v_gene: TRBV28; j_gene: TRBJ2-1; CDR3nt: TGTGCCAGCAGTACGACAGGGTGGAACAATGAGCAGTTCTTC; CDR3aa: CASSTTGWNNEQFF
d_gene: .; len: 13; abundance: .; v_gene: TRBV5-1; j_gene: TRBJ2-1; CDR3nt: TGCGCCAGCAGCTGGACTATGGAGAATGAGCAGTTCTTC; CDR3aa: CASSWTMENEQFF
d_gene: .; len: 14; abundance: .; v_gene: TRBV10-3; j_gene: TRBJ2-1; CDR3nt: TGTGCCATCAGTGAAATGGCGGCGCTGAATGAGCAGTTCTTC; CDR3aa: CAISEMAALNEQFF
d_gene: .; len: 14; abundance: .; v_gene: TRBV28; j_gene: TRBJ2-3; CDR3nt: TGTGCCAGCAAAGGAGGGCCTCGCACAGATACGCAGTATTTT; CDR3aa: CASKGGPRTDTQYF
d_gene: .; len: 12; abundance: .; v_gene: TRBV29-1; j_gene: TRBJ2-7; CDR3nt: TGCAGCGTTGAAGAGGGTGGAGACGAGCAGTACTTC; CDR3aa: CSVEEGGDEQYF
d_gene: .; len: 16; abundance: .; v_gene: TRBV2; j_gene: TRBJ1-3; CDR3nt: TGTGCCAGCAGCCAGGCGCCTCTTGCCTCTGGAAACACCATATATTTT; CDR3aa: CASSQAPLASGNTIYF
d_gene: TRBD1; len: 14; abundance: once; v_gene: TRBV19; j_gene: TRBJ2-2; CDR3nt: TGTGCCACCCACCGGACAGGGGGGGTCGGGGAGCTGTTTTTT; CDR3aa: CATHRTGGVGELFF
d_gene: .; len: 12; abundance: once; v_gene: TRBV10-2; j_gene: TRBJ1-5; CDR3nt: TGCGCCAGCAGTTACCCGGATCAGCCCCAGCATTTT; CDR3aa: CASSYPDQPQHF